The TCR beta chain under discussion was sequenced for a study of T cell responses to AZD1222 COVID-19 vaccine. The study, taken as a whole, reports: The breadth and depth of Spike-specific TCRs increased once two AZD1222 doses had been given.

Trimming removed 6 bases at V and 6 bases at J, with 14 bases between. This CDR3 comprises 14 residues. The germline gives CDR1 SNHLY, CDR2 FYNNEI. The protocol was immunoSEQ multiplex PCR, while the TCRdb copy is restricted to in-frame clones and leaves out a portion. This table holds 55,000 to 80,000 clones, roughly 89% found once. About this clone: Its antigen is undetermined.

The source is an adult in good health. The sample here was peripheral blood, taken on day 0 of AZD1222 vaccination. The chain recombines TRBV2 with TRBJ1-4, with D possibly TRBD1 on 5 matching bases. CDR3 loop: CASRTRDGDEKLFF. CDR3 coding DNA: TGTGCCAGCAGGACCCGGGACGGTGATGAAAAACTGTTTTTT.